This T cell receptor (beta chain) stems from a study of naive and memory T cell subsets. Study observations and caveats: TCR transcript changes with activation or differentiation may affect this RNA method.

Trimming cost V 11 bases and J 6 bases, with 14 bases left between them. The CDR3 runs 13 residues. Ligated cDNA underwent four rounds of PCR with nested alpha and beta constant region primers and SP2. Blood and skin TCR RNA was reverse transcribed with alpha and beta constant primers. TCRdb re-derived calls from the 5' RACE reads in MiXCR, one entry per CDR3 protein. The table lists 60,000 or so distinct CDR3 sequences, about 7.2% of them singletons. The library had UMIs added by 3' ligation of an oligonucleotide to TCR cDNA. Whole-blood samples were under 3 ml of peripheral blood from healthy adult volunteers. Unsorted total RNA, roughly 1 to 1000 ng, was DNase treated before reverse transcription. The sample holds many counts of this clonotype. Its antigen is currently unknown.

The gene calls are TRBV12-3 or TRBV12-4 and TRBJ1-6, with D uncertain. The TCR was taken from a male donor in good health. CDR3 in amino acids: CASASGVNSPLHF. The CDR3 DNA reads TGTGCCTCTGCGTCAGGAGTTAATTCACCCCTCCACTTT.